The rows below give T cell receptor beta chains drawn from one sample of a study of T cell responses to AZD1222 COVID-19 vaccine. Sequencing was performed with immunoSEQ multiplex PCR; in TCRdb, only in-frame clones are kept and a portion is missing. The profile covers over 85,000 clones, with roughly 90% appearing a single time and roughly 15% taken by the ten largest. The sequences come from peripheral blood, collected 28 days after the second AZD1222 dose. All receptors come from an adult who received the AZD1222 COVID-19 vaccine. The CDR3 runs from the conserved cysteine through the conserved F or W. A D gene is named only where the DNA matches it firmly. Rows give clone size only sometimes, using once, few, many, or a class for an expanded clone.

NA,TRBV11-2,TRBJ1-1,NA,TGTGCCAGCAGGCAACGTACAGTGAACACTGAAGCTTTCTTT,CASRQRTVNTEAFF
NA,TRBV5-1,TRBJ2-1,TRBD2,TGCGCCAGCAGCACCGGCGGGGGGGCCGGCCATGAGCAGTTCTTC,CASSTGGGAGHEQFF
NA,TRBV5-1,TRBJ1-2,TRBD1,TGCGCCAGCAGCTTGGGGACAGGGGACTCTAACTATGGCTACACCTTC,CASSLGTGDSNYGYTF
NA,TRBV5-1,TRBJ1-4,NA,TGCGCCAGTAAATTGGGGAAGACTAATGAAAAACTGTTTTTT,CASKLGKTNEKLFF
NA,TRBV9,TRBJ2-7,NA,TGTGCCAGCAGCTTCAATTCCTACGAGCAGTACTTC,CASSFNSYEQYF
NA,TRBV11-3,TRBJ1-1,NA,TGTGCCAGCAGCTTATTCGGGGGAGTCGAGAACACTGAAGCTTTCTTT,CASSLFGGVENTEAFF
NA,TRBV5-1,TRBJ1-6,NA,TGCGCCAGCAGCTTGGTTTGGCAGGGTAATTCACCCCTCCACTTT,CASSLVWQGNSPLHF
once,TRBV29-1,TRBJ1-2,NA,TGCAGCGTTGAAGATCCTGGGGGCCTCAACTATGGCTACACCTTC,CSVEDPGGLNYGYTF
NA,TRBV12-3/TRBV12-4,TRBJ1-6,TRBD1,TGTGCCAGCAGCCGGGACAGTAATTCACCCCTCCACTTT,CASSRDSNSPLHF
NA,TRBV24-1,TRBJ1-2,TRBD1,TGTGCCACCAGTGATCCGGGACAGGCGGACGACTATGGCTACACCTTC,CATSDPGQADDYGYTF
once,TRBV7-3,TRBJ2-3,NA,TGTGCCAGCAGCTTAGGGCAGCTCGAGGTAGATACGCAGTATTTT,CASSLGQLEVDTQYF
NA,TRBV28,TRBJ1-1,NA,TGCGGTGTGGGTGGGGGGGCGAACACTGAAGCTTTCTTT,CGVGGGANTEAFF